The sequence of this TCR beta chain was determined in a study of blood T cell repertoires in COVID-19. The wider study: The United States, Italy and Spain were the sources of the acute and convalescent COVID-19 samples. PBMCs, B-cell-depleted T cells, or T cells provided the cDNA or gDNA that made up the material.

Regarding this clone: Within the sample, other DNA sequences also encode this same CDR3.

In the authors' workflow: Amplified reference gene primers provided the basis for estimating nucleated cell counts. Clones were sequenced by immunoSEQ multiplex PCR, and TCRdb holds only the in-frame ones, with some missing. V, J and clone size derive from that table, while D and trimming were established from the DNA sequence. Among some 90,000 clones listed, roughly 82% were seen once. Trimming pared 7 bases from V and 7 bases from J, leaving 13 bases between. The CDR3 contains 13 residues. The germline gives CDR1 SNHLY, CDR2 FYNNEI. This TCR derives from a human donor in a cohort sampled during active COVID-19. The V and J genes are TRBV2 and TRBJ2-2, with a weak D call TRBD2 (7 bases). Material for sequencing was peripheral blood. Here the CDR3 reads CASIGGRGGELFF. DNA for the CDR3: TGTGCCAGCATCGGGGGGCGGGGCGGGGAGCTGTTTTTT. Based on the CDR3 plus reference TRBV2 and TRBJ2-2, the full variable domain is EPEVTQTPSHQVTQMGQEVILRCVPISNHLYFYWYRQILGQKVEFLVSFYNNEISEKSEIFDDQFSVERPDGSNFTLKIRSTKLEDSAMYFCASIGGRGGELFFGEGSRLTVL.